Presented here are 28 T cell receptor beta chains from one specimen sequenced in a study of control samples from healthy donors and cancer patients. Only in-frame clones appear in the TCRdb table, and some are missing; sequencing was by immunoSEQ multiplex PCR. Here the sample spans some 150,000 clones, just under 95% being singletons. The sample was PBMCs. These receptors were obtained from a man aged 55-75 years with colorectal cancer.

This chain connects TRBV18 to TRBJ1-6; TRBD1 matches at 10 bases. The CDR3 extends over 14 amino acids. In germline, CDR1 is KGHSH, CDR2 LQKENI. With 6 bases clipped from V and 6 bases from J, the junction kept 2 bases outside the gene matches. DNA for the CDR3: TGTGCCAGCTCCGGGGACAGGGGTAATTCACCCCTCCACTTT. Its translation: CASSGDRGNSPLHF.

The gene calls are TRBV6-5 and TRBJ2-7; 8 bases match TRBD2. V trimming: 6 bases; J trimming: 2 bases; junction bases outside the gene matches: 3. CDR3 length: 13 residues. From germline, CDR1 is MNHEY and CDR2 SVGAGI. CDR3 amino acids: CASSSGGTYEQYF. The CDR3 nucleotides are TGTGCCAGCAGCTCGGGGGGGACCTACGAGCAGTACTTC.

V usage is TRBV10-1 and J usage is TRBJ1-2, with a weak D call TRBD1 (5 bases). Trimming removed 8 bases from V and 4 bases from J, with 20 bases in between. In germline, CDR1 is WNHNN, CDR2 SYGVQD (reference sequence). The CDR3 is made up of 15 amino acids. CDR3 in amino acids: CASSWDAKEPYGYTF. CDR3 DNA sequence: TGCGCCAGCTCCTGGGACGCGAAAGAACCCTATGGCTACACCTTC.

The chain has TRBV18 and TRBJ2-3, with 9 bases lining up with TRBD1. This CDR3 region has 14 residues. The V gene end was trimmed by 2 bases and the J gene end by 6 bases; junction bases not matched to a gene: 3. Germline V gene data show CDR1 as KGHSH and CDR2 as LQKENI. The CDR3 sequence is CASSPKTGGDTQYF. DNA of the CDR3: TGTGCCAGCTCACCAAAGACAGGGGGGGATACGCAGTATTTT.

The V call is TRBV7-9, the J call TRBJ2-3, with 9 bases lining up with TRBD2. The length of the CDR3 is 16 residues. Trimming removed 2 bases from V and 4 bases from J; junction bases left unmatched: 7. Germline V gene data show CDR1 as SEHNR and CDR2 as FQNEAQ (reference sequence). The CDR3 protein is CASSLRSGGTSDTQYF. CDR3 coding DNA: TGTGCCAGCAGCTTAAGGAGCGGGGGGACTTCAGATACGCAGTATTTT.

The chain combines TRBV24-1 with TRBJ2-5, with 8 nucleotides matching TRBD1. The ends lost 6 bases at V and 4 bases at J; junction bases unmatched: 0. Germline CDR1 KGHDR, CDR2 SFDVKD. This CDR3 contains 12 residues. CDR3 protein: CATSTGGETQYF. Here the CDR3 DNA reads TGTGCCACCAGTACAGGGGGAGAGACCCAGTACTTC.

The gene calls are TRBV7-9 and TRBJ1-4; TRBD1 matches 8 bases. This CDR3 is built from 15 residues. Per the germline V gene, CDR1 is SEHNR and CDR2 is FQNEAQ (reference sequence). The V segment lost 1 base and the J segment 5 bases; nucleotides outside the gene matches: 3. The CDR3 bases are TGTGCCAGCAGCTTAGGGGCAGGGGGCAATGAAAAACTGTTTTTT. As protein: CASSLGAGGNEKLFF.

Worth noting for this clone: One junction end disagrees with the germline gene, perhaps due to a read error. Other DNA sequences in the same sample also yield this CDR3. In nucleotides, the CDR3 is TGTGCTAGCAGCTGGACGTACACCGGGGAGCTGTTTTTT. Its protein product is CASSWTYTGELFF. The chain joins TRBV6-5 to TRBJ2-2; D unclear. Germline loops: CDR1 MNHEY, CDR2 SVGAGI. This CDR3 comprises 13 residues.

This chain links TRBV29-1 with TRBJ1-1; D is uncertain. The CDR3 spans 15 residues. Looked up from germline, CDR1 is SQVTM and CDR2 is ANQGSEA. Trimming left V 0 bases short and J 1 base short, with 12 bases between. CDR3 in DNA: TGCAGCGTTGAAGAGGCCTGGTCTGGGAACACTGAAGCTTTCTTT. This translates into CSVEEAWSGNTEAFF.

The V call is TRBV11-2, the J call TRBJ2-2; TRBD2 matches 10 bases. The CDR3 is 19 amino acids. Germline V lookup: CDR1 SGHAT, CDR2 FQNNGV. V lost 1 base to trimming and J lost 3 bases; unmatched junction nucleotides: 11. As DNA, the CDR3 is TGTGCCAGCAGCTTAGCGGGAAGCGGGGGGGCCATATACACCGGGGAGCTGTTTTTT. Translating gives CASSLAGSGGAIYTGELFF.

V and J are TRBV4-1 and TRBJ2-4; weak D call: TRBD2 (6 bases). Germline CDR1 reads MGHRA; CDR2 reads YSYEKL. CDR3 size: 18 residues. Between the trimmed V and J ends, which lost 4 bases and 4 bases, there was a span of 23 bases. The CDR3 region is CASSLGGRGRKEKNIQYF. DNA for the CDR3: TGCGCCAGCAGCCTGGGGGGACGGGGTCGAAAGGAGAAAAACATTCAGTACTTC.

This chain links TRBV5-1 with TRBJ2-3; 12 bases align to TRBD2. Trimming cost V 5 bases and J 4 bases; bases outside gene matches: 11. The CDR3 sequence is 17 residues long. Germline V lookup: CDR1 SGHRS, CDR2 YFSETQ. CDR3 residues: CASSIGASGGAADTQYF. CDR3 nucleotides: TGCGCCAGCAGTATTGGAGCTAGCGGGGGGGCCGCAGATACGCAGTATTTT.

The chain joins TRBV6-5 to TRBJ2-2, with D tentatively TRBD2 (6 bases). V lost 0 bases and J lost 1, with 6 bases in between. The CDR3 is made up of 15 amino acids. Germline V gene lookup returns CDR1 MNHEY and CDR2 SVGAGI. The CDR3 bases are TGTGCCAGCAGTTACTCTAGCGGGAACACCGGGGAGCTGTTTTTT. This translates into CASSYSSGNTGELFF.

The CDR3 DNA sequence: TGTGCCAGCTCACCGGACAGGGAGGGAAGAAACTATGGCTACACCTTC. Translation: CASSPDREGRNYGYTF. This chain uses TRBV18 with TRBJ1-2, with 8 bases identical to TRBD1. Germline V CDR1 and CDR2: KGHSH, LQKENI. There are 16 residues in the CDR3. J was trimmed by 2 bases and V by 3 bases; bases with no gene match: 8.

The rearrangement uses TRBV12-3 or TRBV12-4 and TRBJ1-3; D gene ambiguous. This CDR3 contains 12 residues. Trimming left V 4 bases short and J 3 bases short, with 4 bases between. The CDR3 is CASSSYGNTIYF. In nucleotides, the CDR3 is TGTGCCAGCAGTTCTTATGGAAACACCATATATTTT.

The rearrangement joins TRBV24-1 to TRBJ1-5, with D possibly matching TRBD1 (5 bases). V lost 0 bases and J 4 bases, leaving 18 bases between the germline ends. The CDR3 is 18 residues long. The germline gives CDR1 KGHDR, CDR2 SFDVKD. The CDR3 region has the DNA TGTGCCACCAGTGATTTGGGGACCTTCTATGCGGAGAATCAGCCCCAGCATTTT. Protein: CATSDLGTFYAENQPQHF.

This chain links TRBV1 with TRBJ1-4. TRBV1 is reported as a pseudogene. The CDR3 extends over 17 amino acids. The CDR3 spells CTSSQDEQARRGEKLFF. For the CDR3, the DNA is TGCACCAGCAGCCAAGATGAACAGGCCAGGAGGGGTGAAAAACTGTTTTTT.

This chain links TRBV5-6 with TRBJ1-4; D is unresolved. Germline V gene lookup returns CDR1 SGHDT and CDR2 YYEEEE. The V gene lost 1 base and the J gene lost 4 bases, with 8 bases spanning the gap. The CDR3 consists of 14 residues. CDR3: CASSLTALNEKLFF. CDR3 in DNA: TGTGCCAGCAGCTTGACAGCCCTTAATGAAAAACTGTTTTTT.

The chain links TRBV18 to TRBJ2-5; D is perhaps TRBD1 or TRBD2 (5 bases each). Germline V CDR1 and CDR2: KGHSH, LQKENI. CDR3 size: 15 residues. Deletions cut 5 bases from V and 1 base from J, with 14 bases between. The CDR3 reads CASSDFGTSQETQYF. Written as DNA, the CDR3 is TGTGCCAGCTCAGACTTCGGGACCAGCCAAGAGACCCAGTACTTC.

This rearrangement joins TRBV7-2 to TRBJ1-6, with D perhaps matching TRBD1 (5 bases). The CDR3 runs to 16 residues. V was shortened by 6 bases and J by 7 bases, with 19 bases between the two germline ends. Germline V lookup: CDR1 SGHTA, CDR2 FQGNSA. CDR3 region: CASSLMGRTGNSPLHF. CDR3 nucleotide sequence: TGTGCCAGCAGTTTGATGGGGCGCACGGGGAATTCACCCCTCCACTTT.

The chain couples TRBV27 to TRBJ1-6; D remains ambiguous. V was clipped by 6 bases and J by 8 bases, with 8 bases between them. CDR1 and CDR2 (germline): MNHEY, SMNVEV (reference sequence). This CDR3 has 12 residues. DNA for the CDR3: TGTGCCAGCAGCCACAGCGATTCACCCCTCCACTTT. The encoded protein is CASSHSDSPLHF.

The chain couples TRBV2 to TRBJ2-7, with 12 positions matching TRBD1. CDR3 length: 14 residues. CDR1 SNHLY and CDR2 FYNNEI come from the germline V gene. V was clipped by 6 bases and J by 5 bases; unmatched bases: 5. CDR3 DNA sequence: TGTGCCAGCAGGGTGGGGACAGGGGGCCACGAGCAGTACTTC. Its protein is CASRVGTGGHEQYF.

The J gene is TRBJ1-1, the V gene TRBV30; D perhaps matches TRBD1 (6 bases). CDR1 is GTSNPN and CDR2 is SVGIG in the germline V gene (reference sequence). CDR3 length: 13 residues. V lost 4 bases and J 1 base, leaving 10 bases between the germline ends. The CDR3 here is CAWTGDSNTEAFF. The CDR3 DNA is TGTGCCTGGACAGGGGACTCGAACACTGAAGCTTTCTTT.

The chain has TRBV27 and TRBJ1-1; no clear D. The germline V and J ends were trimmed by 2 bases and 4 bases, with 17 bases remaining between them. CDR3 length: 16 residues. Per germline, CDR1 MNHEY and CDR2 SMNVEV (reference sequence). CDR3 nucleotide sequence: TGTGCCAGCAGTTTAGGGTATGGGAGTATGGCCACTGAAGCTTTCTTT. This sequence encodes CASSLGYGSMATEAFF.

V and J are TRBV7-2 and TRBJ2-5; weak D call: TRBD2 (5 bases). Germline V gives CDR1 SGHTA, CDR2 FQGNSA. V was trimmed by 2 bases and J by 1 base, leaving 8 bases between them. The CDR3 is made up of 14 amino acids. The chain's CDR3 is CASSLRRVQETQYF. For the CDR3, the DNA is TGTGCCAGCAGCTTAAGGCGGGTCCAAGAGACCCAGTACTTC.

This rearrangement joins TRBV9 to TRBJ2-1, with 10 bases matching TRBD2. The germline CDR1 and CDR2 sequences are SGDLS and YYNGEE. The V and J ends lost 3 bases and 3 bases, in that order; junction bases with no gene match: 6. The CDR3 is 16 residues long. This chain's CDR3 is CASSALAGGLYNEQFF. The CDR3 nucleotides read TGTGCCAGCAGCGCTTTAGCGGGGGGCCTCTACAATGAGCAGTTCTTC.

The chain couples TRBV6-1 to TRBJ2-1; TRBD2 matches 9 bases. Trimming cost V 3 bases and J 3 bases; bases outside gene matches: 3. Germline V gene data show CDR1 as MNHNS and CDR2 as SASEGT. This CDR3 has 15 residues. The CDR3 sequence is CASSESGGRYNEQFF. The DNA for the CDR3 is TGTGCCAGCAGTGAGAGCGGGGGGCGCTACAATGAGCAGTTCTTC.

V gene TRBV5-6 combines with J gene TRBJ2-1, with 10 bases identical to TRBD1. The length of the CDR3 is 15 residues. CDR1 SGHDT and CDR2 YYEEEE come from the germline V gene. V shed 0 bases, J shed 7 bases, and the junction held 4 bases outside the gene matches. Here the CDR3 DNA reads TGTGCCAGCAGCTTGGGGGACAGGGGATTGAATGAGCAGTTCTTC. It encodes CASSLGDRGLNEQFF.